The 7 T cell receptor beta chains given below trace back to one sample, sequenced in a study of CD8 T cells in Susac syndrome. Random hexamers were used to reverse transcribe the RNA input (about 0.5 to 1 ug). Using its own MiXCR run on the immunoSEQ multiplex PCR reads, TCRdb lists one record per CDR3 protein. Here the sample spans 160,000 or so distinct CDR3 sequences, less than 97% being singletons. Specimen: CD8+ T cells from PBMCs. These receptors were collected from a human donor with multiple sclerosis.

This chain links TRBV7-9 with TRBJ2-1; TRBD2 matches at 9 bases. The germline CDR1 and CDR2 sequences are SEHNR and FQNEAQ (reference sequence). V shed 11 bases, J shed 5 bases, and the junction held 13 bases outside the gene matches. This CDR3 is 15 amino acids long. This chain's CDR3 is CAGHKPGLANNEQFF. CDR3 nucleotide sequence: TGTGCCGGGCACAAACCGGGACTAGCAAACAATGAGCAGTTCTTC.

CDR3 in DNA: TGCAGCGTTGAGCGCGCGGTGCGGGGGGGTTCCAATGAGCAGTTCTTC. Protein sequence: CSVERAVRGGSNEQFF. The chain combines TRBV29-1 with TRBJ2-1, with 9 bases fitting TRBD2. The germline CDR1 and CDR2 sequences are SQVTM and ANQGSEA. CDR3 length: 16 residues. Germline trimming cut 3 bases from V and 6 bases from J; bases unmatched to any gene: 12.

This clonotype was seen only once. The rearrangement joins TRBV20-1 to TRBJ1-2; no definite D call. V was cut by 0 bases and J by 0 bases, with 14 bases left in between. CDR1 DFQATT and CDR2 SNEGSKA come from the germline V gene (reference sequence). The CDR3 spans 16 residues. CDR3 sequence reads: CSARDGFRGTNYGYTF. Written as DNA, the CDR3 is TGCAGTGCTAGAGATGGGTTCCGTGGAACTAACTATGGCTACACCTTC.

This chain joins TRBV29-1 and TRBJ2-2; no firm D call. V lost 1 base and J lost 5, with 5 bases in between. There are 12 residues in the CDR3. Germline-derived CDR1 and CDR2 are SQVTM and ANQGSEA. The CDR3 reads CSVEGWTGELFF. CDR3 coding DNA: TGCAGCGTTGAAGGGTGGACCGGGGAGCTGTTTTTT.

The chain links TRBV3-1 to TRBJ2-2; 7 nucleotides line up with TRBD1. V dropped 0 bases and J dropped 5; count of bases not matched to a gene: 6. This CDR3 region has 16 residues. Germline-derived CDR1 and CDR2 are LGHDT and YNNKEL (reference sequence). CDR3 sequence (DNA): TGTGCCAGCAGCCAAGACCGGGACAGAGATACCGGGGAGCTGTTTTTT. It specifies CASSQDRDRDTGELFF.

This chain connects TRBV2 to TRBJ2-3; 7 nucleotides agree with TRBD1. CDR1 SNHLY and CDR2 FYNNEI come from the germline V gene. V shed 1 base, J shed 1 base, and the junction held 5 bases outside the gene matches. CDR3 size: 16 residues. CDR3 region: CASSEERGRGTDTQYF. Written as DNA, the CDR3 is TGTGCCAGCAGTGAAGAAAGGGGGCGAGGCACAGATACGCAGTATTTT.

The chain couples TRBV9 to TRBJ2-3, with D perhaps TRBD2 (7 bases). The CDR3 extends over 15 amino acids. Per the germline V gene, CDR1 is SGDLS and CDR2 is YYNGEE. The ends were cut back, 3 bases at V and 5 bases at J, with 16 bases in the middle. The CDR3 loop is CASSERGARGDTQYF. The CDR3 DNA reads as TGTGCCAGCAGCGAACGGGGGGCCCGCGGAGATACGCAGTATTTT. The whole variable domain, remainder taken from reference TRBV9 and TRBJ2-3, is DSGVTQTPKHLITATGQRVTLRCSPRSGDLSVYWYQQSLDQGLQFLIQYYNGEERAKGNILERFSAQQFPDLHSELNLSSLELGDSALYFCASSERGARGDTQYFGPGTRLTVL.